This T cell receptor (beta chain) came from a study of cytomegalovirus exposure and HLA in healthy donors. The PCR was carried out with 60 Vbeta primers and 13 Jbeta primers. The repertoire was sequenced with immunoSEQ multiplex PCR; TCRdb's copy has only in-frame clones and lacks some. The sample consists of tens of thousands of clones, about nine tenths of them appearing once. The CDR3 totals 12 residues. V was clipped by 3 bases and J by 7 bases, with 9 bases between them. Germline loops: CDR1 MDHEN, CDR2 SYDVKM. This receptor was identified in a man under 40 in good health and CMV-seropositive. The chain uses TRBV28 and TRBJ1-1; tentative D call: TRBD1 (6 bases). Sequences were obtained from PBMCs. The CDR3 DNA is TGTGCCAGCAGTTTGACGACAGGTGAAGCTTTCTTT. The encoded protein is CASSLTTGEAFF.